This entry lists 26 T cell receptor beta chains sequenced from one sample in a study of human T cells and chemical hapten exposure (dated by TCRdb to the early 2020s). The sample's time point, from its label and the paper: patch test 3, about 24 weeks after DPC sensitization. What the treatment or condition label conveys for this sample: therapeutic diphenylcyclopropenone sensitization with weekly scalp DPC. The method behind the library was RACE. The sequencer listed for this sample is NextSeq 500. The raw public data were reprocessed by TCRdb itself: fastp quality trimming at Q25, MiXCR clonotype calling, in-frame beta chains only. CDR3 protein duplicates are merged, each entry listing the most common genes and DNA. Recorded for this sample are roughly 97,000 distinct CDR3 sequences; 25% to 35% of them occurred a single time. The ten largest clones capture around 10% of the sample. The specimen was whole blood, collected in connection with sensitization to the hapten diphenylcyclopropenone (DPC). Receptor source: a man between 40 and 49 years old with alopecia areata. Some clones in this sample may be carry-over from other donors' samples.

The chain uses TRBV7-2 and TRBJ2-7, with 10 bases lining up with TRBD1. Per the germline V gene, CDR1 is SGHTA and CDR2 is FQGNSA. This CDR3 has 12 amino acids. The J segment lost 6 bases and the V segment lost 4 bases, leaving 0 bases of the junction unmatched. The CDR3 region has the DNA TGTGCCAGCAGCTGGACAGGGGGCGAGCAGTACTTC. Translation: CASSWTGGEQYF.

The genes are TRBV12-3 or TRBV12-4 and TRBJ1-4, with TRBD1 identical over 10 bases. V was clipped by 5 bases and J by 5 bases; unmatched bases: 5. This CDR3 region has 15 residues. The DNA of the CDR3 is TGTGCCAGCAGTGGAGGGACAGGGGCAAATGAAAAACTGTTTTTT. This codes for CASSGGTGANEKLFF.

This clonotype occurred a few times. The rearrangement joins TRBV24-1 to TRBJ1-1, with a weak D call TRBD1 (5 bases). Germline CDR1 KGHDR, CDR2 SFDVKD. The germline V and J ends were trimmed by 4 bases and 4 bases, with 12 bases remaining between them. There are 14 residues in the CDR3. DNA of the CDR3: TGTGCCACCAGTGACCCGCTGGGGGGCACTGAAGCTTTCTTT. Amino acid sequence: CATSDPLGGTEAFF.

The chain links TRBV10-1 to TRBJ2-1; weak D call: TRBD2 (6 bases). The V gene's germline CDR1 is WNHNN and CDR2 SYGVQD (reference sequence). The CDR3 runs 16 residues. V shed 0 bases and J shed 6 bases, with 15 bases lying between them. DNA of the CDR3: TGCGCCAGCAGTGAGTCGACTAGGGTTGAAGTCAATGAGCAGTTCTTC. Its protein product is CASSESTRVEVNEQFF.

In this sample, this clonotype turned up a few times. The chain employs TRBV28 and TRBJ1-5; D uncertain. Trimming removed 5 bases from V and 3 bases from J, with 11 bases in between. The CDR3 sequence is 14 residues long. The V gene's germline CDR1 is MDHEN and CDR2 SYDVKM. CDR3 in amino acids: CASSPPGFNQPQHF. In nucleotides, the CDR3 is TGTGCCAGCAGTCCCCCGGGCTTCAATCAGCCCCAGCATTTT. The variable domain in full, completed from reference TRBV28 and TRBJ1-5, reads DVKVTQSSRYLVKRTGEKVFLECVQDMDHENMFWYRQDPGLGLRLIYFSYDVKMKEKGDIPEGYSVSREKKERFSLILESASTNQTSMYLCASSPPGFNQPQHFGDGTRLSIL.

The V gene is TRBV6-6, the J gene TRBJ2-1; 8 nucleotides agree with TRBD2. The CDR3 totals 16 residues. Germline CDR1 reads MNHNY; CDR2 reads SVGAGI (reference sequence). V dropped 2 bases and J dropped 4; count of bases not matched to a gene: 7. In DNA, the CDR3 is TGTGCCAGCAGTTACGATGGCGGGAGGCCGTACAATGAGCAGTTCTTC. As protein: CASSYDGGRPYNEQFF.

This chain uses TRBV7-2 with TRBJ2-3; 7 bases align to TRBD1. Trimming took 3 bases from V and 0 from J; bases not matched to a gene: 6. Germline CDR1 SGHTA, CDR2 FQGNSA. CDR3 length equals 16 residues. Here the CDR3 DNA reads TGTGCCAGCAGCTTCGGGACAGTTCTTAGCACAGATACGCAGTATTTT. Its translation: CASSFGTVLSTDTQYF.

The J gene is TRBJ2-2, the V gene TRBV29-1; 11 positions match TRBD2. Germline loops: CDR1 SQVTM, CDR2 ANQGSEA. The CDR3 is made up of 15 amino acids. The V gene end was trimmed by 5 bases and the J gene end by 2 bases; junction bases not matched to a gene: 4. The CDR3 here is CSVSTSGTNTGELFF. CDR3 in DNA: TGCAGCGTTTCGACTAGCGGGACTAACACCGGGGAGCTGTTTTTT.

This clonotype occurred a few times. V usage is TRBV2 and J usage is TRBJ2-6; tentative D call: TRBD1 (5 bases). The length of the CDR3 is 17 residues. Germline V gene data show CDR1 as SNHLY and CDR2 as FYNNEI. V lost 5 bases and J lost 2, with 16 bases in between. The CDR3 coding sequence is TGTGCCAGCAGTCAGGAAGGGGTTCTGGCTGGGGCCAACGTCCTGACTTTC. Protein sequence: CASSQEGVLAGANVLTF.

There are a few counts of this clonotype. CDR3 nucleotides: TGTGCCAGCAGACTAGCGGGAGGCGGGGATACGCAGTATTTT. The encoded protein is CASRLAGGGDTQYF. V usage is TRBV6-2 or TRBV6-3 and J usage is TRBJ2-3; TRBD2 matches at 12 bases. Germline trimming cut 6 bases from V and 6 bases from J; bases unmatched to any gene: 4. There are 14 residues in the CDR3. Germline V gene lookup returns CDR1 MNHEY and CDR2 SVGEGT.

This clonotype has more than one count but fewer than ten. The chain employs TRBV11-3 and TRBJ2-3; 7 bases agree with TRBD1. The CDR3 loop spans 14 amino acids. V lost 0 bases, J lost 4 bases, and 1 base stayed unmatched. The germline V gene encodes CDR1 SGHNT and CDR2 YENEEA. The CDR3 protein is CASSLEQGADTQYF. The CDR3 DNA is TGTGCCAGCAGCTTAGAGCAGGGGGCAGATACGCAGTATTTT.

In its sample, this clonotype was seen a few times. This chain's CDR3 is CASSDESSYNSPLHF. CDR3 coding DNA: TGCGCCAGCAGTGATGAGAGCTCCTATAATTCACCCCTCCACTTT. The chain joins TRBV10-2 to TRBJ1-6; no reliable D call. Per germline, CDR1 WSHSY and CDR2 SAAADI. Trimming removed 3 bases at V and 0 bases at J, with 6 bases between. The CDR3 is 15 amino acids.

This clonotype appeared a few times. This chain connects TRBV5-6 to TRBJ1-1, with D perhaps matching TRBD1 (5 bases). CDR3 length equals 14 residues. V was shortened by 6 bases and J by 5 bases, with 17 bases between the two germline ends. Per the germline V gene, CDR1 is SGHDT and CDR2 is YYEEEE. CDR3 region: CASNPLRQGTEAFF. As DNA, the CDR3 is TGTGCCAGCAACCCTCTCCGGCAGGGAACTGAAGCTTTCTTT.

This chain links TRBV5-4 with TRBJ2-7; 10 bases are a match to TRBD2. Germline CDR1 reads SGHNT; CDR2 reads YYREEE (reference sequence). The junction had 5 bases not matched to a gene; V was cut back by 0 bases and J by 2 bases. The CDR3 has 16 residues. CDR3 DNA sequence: TGTGCCAGCAGCTTGGCCCTAGCGGGGGTTCCCTACGAGCAGTACTTC. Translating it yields CASSLALAGVPYEQYF.

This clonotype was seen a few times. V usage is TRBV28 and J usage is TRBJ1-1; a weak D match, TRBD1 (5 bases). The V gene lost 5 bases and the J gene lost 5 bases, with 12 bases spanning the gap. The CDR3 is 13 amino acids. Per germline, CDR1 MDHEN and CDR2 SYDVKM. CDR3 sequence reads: CASSRRGETEAFF. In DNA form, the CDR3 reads TGTGCCAGCAGTAGGAGGGGAGAAACTGAAGCTTTCTTT.

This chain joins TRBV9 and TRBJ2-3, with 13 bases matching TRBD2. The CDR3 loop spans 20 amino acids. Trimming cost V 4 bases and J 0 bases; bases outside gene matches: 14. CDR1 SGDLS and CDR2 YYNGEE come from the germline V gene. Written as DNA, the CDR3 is TGTGCCAGCAGCTCAGGACTAGCGGGAGCTCGGCCGACTAGCACAGATACGCAGTATTTT. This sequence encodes CASSSGLAGARPTSTDTQYF.

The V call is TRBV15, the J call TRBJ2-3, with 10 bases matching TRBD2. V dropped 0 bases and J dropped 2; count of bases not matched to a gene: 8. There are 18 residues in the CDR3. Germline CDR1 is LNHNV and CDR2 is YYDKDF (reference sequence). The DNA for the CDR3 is TGTGCCACCAGCAGAGATTTCACTAGCGGGAAAATCACAGATACGCAGTATTTT. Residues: CATSRDFTSGKITDTQYF.

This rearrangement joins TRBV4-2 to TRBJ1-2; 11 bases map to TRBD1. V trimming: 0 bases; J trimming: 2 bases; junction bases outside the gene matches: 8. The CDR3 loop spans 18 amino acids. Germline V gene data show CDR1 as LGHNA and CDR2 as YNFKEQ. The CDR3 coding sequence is TGTGCCAGCAGCCAAGATCCAAGGGGGACAGGGGGAAACTATGGCTACACCTTC. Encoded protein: CASSQDPRGTGGNYGYTF.

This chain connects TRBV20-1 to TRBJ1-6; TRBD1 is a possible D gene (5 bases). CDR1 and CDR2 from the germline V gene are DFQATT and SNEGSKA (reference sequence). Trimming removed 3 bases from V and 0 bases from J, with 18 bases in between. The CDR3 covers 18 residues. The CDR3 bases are TGCAGTGCTAGGGGGGGAGGGACCGCAAGCTCCTATAATTCACCCCTCCACTTT. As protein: CSARGGGTASSYNSPLHF.

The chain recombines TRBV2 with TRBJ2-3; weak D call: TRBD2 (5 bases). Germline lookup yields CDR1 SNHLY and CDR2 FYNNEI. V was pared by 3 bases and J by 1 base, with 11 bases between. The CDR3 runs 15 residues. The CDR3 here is CASSDTSGGTDTQYF. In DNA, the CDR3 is TGTGCCAGCAGTGATACCAGCGGAGGCACAGATACGCAGTATTTT.

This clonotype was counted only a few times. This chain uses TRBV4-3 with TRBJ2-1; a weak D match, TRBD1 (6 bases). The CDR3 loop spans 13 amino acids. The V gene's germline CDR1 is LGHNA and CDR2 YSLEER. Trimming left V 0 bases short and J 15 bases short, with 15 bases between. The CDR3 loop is CASSQDRGFDLFF. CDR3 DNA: TGCGCCAGCAGCCAAGACAGGGGTTTTGATTTGTTCTTC.

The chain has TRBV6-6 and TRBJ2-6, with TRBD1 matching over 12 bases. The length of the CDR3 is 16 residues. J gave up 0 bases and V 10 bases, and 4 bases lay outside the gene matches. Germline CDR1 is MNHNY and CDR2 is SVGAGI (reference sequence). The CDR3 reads CATTGQGASGANVLTF. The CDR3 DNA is TGTGCCACCACGGGACAGGGGGCCTCTGGGGCCAACGTCCTGACTTTC.

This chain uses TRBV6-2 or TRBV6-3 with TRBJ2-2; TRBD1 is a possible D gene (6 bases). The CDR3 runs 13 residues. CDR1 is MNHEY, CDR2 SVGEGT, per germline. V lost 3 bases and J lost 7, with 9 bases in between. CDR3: CASSYRGYGELFF. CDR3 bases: TGTGCCAGCAGTTATAGGGGGTACGGGGAGCTGTTTTTT.

DNA of the CDR3: TGTGCCAGCAGGTCGAAGGGCGACTTTTACACAGATACGCAGTATTTT. It is translated as CASRSKGDFYTDTQYF. This chain uses TRBV7-9 with TRBJ2-3; no firm D call. Between the trimmed V and J ends, which lost 6 bases and 2 bases, there was a span of 18 bases. Germline V CDR1 and CDR2: SEHNR, FQNEAQ (reference sequence). This CDR3 comprises 16 residues.

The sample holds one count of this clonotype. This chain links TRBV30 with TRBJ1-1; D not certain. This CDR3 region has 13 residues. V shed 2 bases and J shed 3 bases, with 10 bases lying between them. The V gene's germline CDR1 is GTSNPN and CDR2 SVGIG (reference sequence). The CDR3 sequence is CAWSQMIHTEAFF. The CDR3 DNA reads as TGTGCCTGGAGTCAGATGATACACACTGAAGCTTTCTTT.

In DNA form, the CDR3 reads TGTGCCAGCAGCCCCCTCGGGAGACCCACAGATACGCAGTATTTT. Its translation: CASSPLGRPTDTQYF. V usage is TRBV5-6 and J usage is TRBJ2-3, with D tentatively TRBD2 (6 bases). The CDR3 extends over 15 amino acids. Germline V lookup: CDR1 SGHDT, CDR2 YYEEEE. Trimming stripped 4 bases from V and 2 bases from J, with 14 bases between. The variable domain in full, with the rest retrieved from reference TRBV5-6 and TRBJ2-3, is DAGVTQSPTHLIKTRGQQVTLRCSPKSGHDTVSWYQQALGQGPQFIFQYYEEEERQRGNFPDRFSGHQFPNYSSELNVNALLLGDSALYLCASSPLGRPTDTQYFGPGTRLTVL.